Here is one TCR beta chain with its context. Its antigen is not identified. Germline is not matched at one junction end, which may reflect a read error. Measured with immunoSEQ multiplex PCR; TCRdb has only the in-frame clones, and not every one. The sample includes some 130,000 clones, 65% to 90% seen only once; the top ten take around 20%. This specimen comes from a study of T cell responses to AZD1222 COVID-19 vaccine. Across the whole study: Recipients boosted at about 4 weeks or about 12 weeks are pooled. Study results and caveats: Repertoire samples came only from after the peak T cell response. A mostly white British donor set with more females was recruited, and clonal diversity was possibly underestimated.

The length of the CDR3 is 17 residues. CDR1 is SNHLY, CDR2 FYNNEI, per germline. The clonotype was recovered from an adult in good health. Sequenced material: peripheral blood, taken on day 0 of AZD1222 vaccination. The chain employs TRBV2 and TRBJ1-6; possible D gene TRBD1, 6 bases. For the CDR3, the DNA is TGTGTCAGCAGTGAAACGGGGGGCGATGAAAGGAATTCACCCCTCCACTTT. Translating it yields CVSSETGGDERNSPLHF.